One and the same sample provided the 10 T cell receptor beta chains below, sequenced in a study of T cell responses to AZD1222 COVID-19 vaccine. Some clones are missing from TCRdb's copy, which holds only in-frame ones; the method was immunoSEQ multiplex PCR. The table includes 120,000 to 150,000 clones, around 84% detected once. This sample comprised peripheral blood, obtained 28 days after the second AZD1222 dose. These TCRs come from an adult who received the AZD1222 COVID-19 vaccine.

The rearrangement links TRBV28 to TRBJ1-5; D not resolved. V lost 4 bases to trimming and J lost 0 bases, with 10 bases between them. The V gene's germline CDR1 is MDHEN and CDR2 SYDVKM. This CDR3 region has 15 residues. The CDR3 spells CASSWGASSNQPQHF. CDR3 DNA sequence: TGTGCCAGCAGTTGGGGTGCGAGTAGCAATCAGCCCCAGCATTTT.

The J gene is TRBJ2-1, the V gene TRBV11-2; no firm D call. CDR1 is SGHAT, CDR2 FQNNGV, per germline. Trimming cost V 5 bases and J 10 bases, with 15 bases left between them. The CDR3 runs to 13 residues. CDR3 nucleotides: TGTGCCAGCAGCCCAGATCGTGAGTCGGAGCAGTTCTTC. It translates to CASSPDRESEQFF.

The chain has TRBV5-1 and TRBJ1-2, with D possibly matching TRBD1 (5 bases). The V and J ends lost 4 bases and 6 bases respectively, with 13 bases between them. CDR1 is SGHRS, CDR2 YFSETQ, per germline. The CDR3 runs to 13 residues. In DNA form, the CDR3 reads TGCGCCAGCAGCCTTCGACAGAAGGATGGCTACACCTTC. This translates into CASSLRQKDGYTF.

The gene calls are TRBV2 and TRBJ1-3; no definite D call. V lost 0 bases to trimming and J lost 4 bases, with 10 bases between them. The CDR3 extends over 15 amino acids. CDR1 SNHLY and CDR2 FYNNEI come from the germline V gene. CDR3 sequence reads: CASSEAVGIGNTIYF. CDR3 DNA: TGTGCCAGCAGTGAAGCGGTGGGGATCGGAAACACCATATATTTT.

As regards this clone: This CDR3 is also generated by other DNA sequences in the sample. V usage is TRBV20-1 and J usage is TRBJ1-2; possibly TRBD1 for D (6 bases). Trimming pared 5 bases from V and 8 bases from J, leaving 12 bases between. Germline V gene sequence: CDR1 DFQATT, CDR2 SNEGSKA (reference sequence). The CDR3 covers 11 residues. For the CDR3, the DNA is TGCAGTGCTCAACAGGGTAGCGGCTACACCTTC. Its translation is CSAQQGSGYTF.

The chain recombines TRBV6-4 with TRBJ2-1, with D perhaps assigned TRBD1 or TRBD2 (5 bases each). V lost 2 bases and J 6 bases, leaving 11 bases between the germline ends. The CDR3 extends over 14 amino acids. Germline lookup yields CDR1 MRHNA and CDR2 SNTAGT. The CDR3 DNA follows: TGTGCCAGCAGTGACGGGACGGCTTTCAATGAGCAGTTCTTC. Its protein is CASSDGTAFNEQFF.

As for this clone: The junction and the germline gene differ at one end; a read error may be behind it. The rearrangement joins TRBV5-1 to TRBJ1-1; D is ambiguous. CDR3 length: 13 residues. Looked up from germline, CDR1 is SGHRS and CDR2 is YFSETQ. The CDR3 reads CASRLGGETEAFF. The CDR3 DNA sequence: TGCGCCAGCAGATTGGGTGGGGAGACTGAAGCTTTCTTT.

The chain has TRBV28 and TRBJ2-1; D is ambiguous. V shed 5 bases and J shed 0 bases, with 11 bases lying between them. The CDR3 consists of 15 residues. Germline CDR1 MDHEN, CDR2 SYDVKM. CDR3 protein: CASSVEVSSYNEQFF. The CDR3 nucleotides read TGTGCCAGCAGTGTCGAGGTTAGCTCCTACAATGAGCAGTTCTTC.

V usage is TRBV6-5 and J usage is TRBJ2-1; TRBD2 matches at 9 bases. Germline-derived CDR1 and CDR2 are MNHEY and SVGAGI. The CDR3 is 15 amino acids. Trimming cost V 3 bases and J 10 bases; bases outside gene matches: 10. This CDR3 is CASSYAVAGEGEQFF. In nucleotides, the CDR3 is TGTGCCAGCAGTTATGCGGTAGCGGGAGAGGGGGAGCAGTTCTTC.

This clone has more than one count but fewer than ten. DNA for the CDR3: TGTGCCAGCAAAATCCTGAACACTGAAGCTTTCTTT. Encoded protein: CASKILNTEAFF. This chain connects TRBV5-6 to TRBJ1-1, with D unclear. Germline V gene sequence: CDR1 SGHDT, CDR2 YYEEEE. V shed 6 bases and J shed 0 bases, with 6 bases lying between them. CDR3 length: 12 residues.